Sequencing of this T cell receptor beta chain was carried out in a study of blood T cell repertoires in COVID-19. Overall study context: In each case, the material was cDNA or gDNA derived from T cells, B-cell-depleted T cells, or PBMCs.

In this sample, this clone turned up once. Enrollees, about 18 to 89 years old, lived in some 24 US areas. Categorization into cohorts depended on clinical history that participants reported. Under the authors' procedure: Using reference gene primer amplification, nucleated cell counts were estimated. TCRdb's table, derived via immunoSEQ multiplex PCR, lists solely in-frame clones and lacks some. V and J calls and clone size are as listed in that table; D and trimming were resolved from the DNA. The sample carries more than 300,000 clones, about 89% recorded once. Germline V lookup: CDR1 SGHTA, CDR2 FQGNSA. CDR3 size: 15 residues. The ends were cut back, 5 bases at V and 2 bases at J, with 16 bases in the middle.

Source material: PBMCs or T cells enriched from blood (not recorded which). V is TRBV7-2 and J is TRBJ2-7; D perhaps matches TRBD1 (6 bases). This clonotype was obtained from a woman between 40 and 55 years old who had been exposed to COVID-19. In DNA form, the CDR3 reads TGTGCCAGCAGCCTTTCCCCTACAGGGACCTACGAGCAGTACTTC. Its protein is CASSLSPTGTYEQYF. Using reference TRBV7-2 and TRBJ2-7 for the parts outside the CDR3, the full variable domain is GAGVSQSPSNKVTEKGKDVELRCDPISGHTALYWYRQSLGQGLEFLIYFQGNSAPDKSGLPSDRFSAERTGGSVSTLTIQRTQQEDSAVYLCASSLSPTGTYEQYFGPGTRLTVT.